One sample yielded the 19 T cell receptor beta chains listed below, sequenced in a study of PD-1 blockade in classical Hodgkin lymphoma. Clones were sequenced by immunoSEQ multiplex PCR, and TCRdb holds only the in-frame ones, with some missing. The sample has about 98,000 clones, roughly 92% seen once. Patients all relapsed after autologous stem cell transplantation, and there was variation in brentuximab vedotin exposure. The sequences come from peripheral blood mononuclear cells (PBMCs), collected at baseline. These receptor sequences come from a human donor with classical Hodgkin lymphoma.

The chain is built from TRBV7-4 and TRBJ2-7, with TRBD2 identical over 7 bases. Trimming took 6 bases from V and 3 from J; bases not matched to a gene: 17. The CDR3 totals 17 residues. Per germline, CDR1 SGHVT and CDR2 SQSDAQ. DNA of the CDR3: TGTGCCAGCAGTGAGGTTTGGCGGGAGAGCCCCTACTACGAGCAGTACTTC. As protein: CASSEVWRESPYYEQYF.

This chain connects TRBV19 to TRBJ2-1; possibly TRBD1 or TRBD2 for D (6 bases each). Trimming took off 9 bases at V and 3 bases at J, with 24 bases between the two ends. Germline CDR1 and CDR2: LNHDA and SQIVND (reference sequence). The CDR3 is 17 residues long. The DNA for the CDR3 is TGTGCCAGCAATCCCGCCGGGGGCCATCCTTTCTACAATGAGCAGTTCTTC. This codes for CASNPAGGHPFYNEQFF.

The rearrangement links TRBV5-4 to TRBJ1-1, with D possibly matching TRBD1 (6 bases). This CDR3 is built from 15 residues. V was shortened by 1 base and J by 1 base, with 11 bases between the two germline ends. Germline CDR1 reads SGHNT; CDR2 reads YYREEE (reference sequence). The CDR3 nucleotides are TGTGCCAGCAGCTTGAGGAGGGGGAGGAACACTGAAGCTTTCTTT. Translated, it gives CASSLRRGRNTEAFF.

The chain links TRBV6-5 to TRBJ1-1; no clear D. The germline gives CDR1 MNHEY, CDR2 SVGAGI. The CDR3 runs to 14 residues. The V and J ends lost 3 bases and 0 bases respectively, with 8 bases between them. The CDR3 DNA reads as TGTGCCAGCAGTTATAGCTACATGAACACTGAAGCTTTCTTT. This gives the protein CASSYSYMNTEAFF.

This clone was picked up one time. This chain joins TRBV5-1 and TRBJ2-1; 8 bases match TRBD2. The germline gives CDR1 SGHRS, CDR2 YFSETQ. The junction had 3 bases not matched to a gene; V was cut back by 1 base and J by 9 bases. The CDR3 consists of 13 residues. CDR3 region: CASSLTGGVEQFF. The CDR3 coding sequence is TGCGCCAGCAGCTTGACGGGAGGGGTTGAGCAGTTCTTC.

This chain connects TRBV18 to TRBJ2-1; weak D call: TRBD2 (5 bases). CDR1 is KGHSH, CDR2 LQKENI, per germline. V was shortened by 5 bases and J by 0 bases, with 17 bases between the two germline ends. The CDR3 has 17 residues. CDR3 coding DNA: TGTGCCAGCTCATCGTCTACTAGTAGGAGCTCCTACAATGAGCAGTTCTTC. This translates into CASSSSTSRSSYNEQFF.

The CDR3 bases are TGTGCCCTAGGGGGTTGGGATCAGCCCCAGCATTTT. Translating it yields CALGGWDQPQHF. The rearrangement uses TRBV30 and TRBJ1-5, with D tentatively TRBD1 (6 bases). The CDR3 totals 12 residues. Germline loops: CDR1 GTSNPN, CDR2 SVGIG (reference sequence). The V and J ends lost 8 bases and 5 bases respectively, with 13 bases between them. The full variable domain, rest sourced from reference TRBV30 and TRBJ1-5, is SQTIHQWPATLVQPVGSPLSLECTVEGTSNPNLYWYRQAAGRGLQLLFYSVGIGQISSEVPQNLSASRPQDRQFILSSKKLLLSDSGFYLCALGGWDQPQHFGDGTRLSIL.

In this sample, this clone turned up once. CDR3 in DNA: TGTGCCAGCAGCCGAGGGACAGTGGGGCAGTACTTC. Its translation is CASSRGTVGQYF. The chain combines TRBV5-6 with TRBJ2-7; TRBD1 agrees at 7 bases. Germline loops: CDR1 SGHDT, CDR2 YYEEEE. With V trimmed by 4 bases and J by 9 bases, 7 bases remained unmatched. This CDR3 is 12 amino acids long.

The rearrangement uses TRBV27 and TRBJ2-5; D remains ambiguous. This CDR3 is 14 amino acids long. The V end lost 3 bases, the J end lost 2 bases, and 10 bases lay between the germline ends. The germline V gene encodes CDR1 MNHEY and CDR2 SMNVEV (reference sequence). CDR3 in amino acids: CASSFGSPQETQYF. For the CDR3, the DNA is TGTGCCAGCAGTTTCGGCAGCCCTCAAGAGACCCAGTACTTC.

Notes on this clone: The same CDR3 also results from other DNA sequences found in this sample. The chain is built from TRBV27 and TRBJ2-7, with D possibly being TRBD1 (5 bases). This CDR3 has 13 residues. Trimming pared 7 bases from V and 2 bases from J, leaving 12 bases between. The germline V gene encodes CDR1 MNHEY and CDR2 SMNVEV (reference sequence). CDR3 nucleotide sequence: TGTGCCAGCAAGGGGCAGGCCACCTACGAGCAGTACTTC. Translation: CASKGQATYEQYF.

This sequence joins TRBV9 and TRBJ1-1; D is unresolved. Germline V gene data show CDR1 as SGDLS and CDR2 as YYNGEE. V shed 0 bases and J shed 1 base, with 7 bases lying between them. This CDR3 is 14 amino acids long. CDR3 in amino acids: CASSVEVGNTEAFF. CDR3 DNA sequence: TGTGCCAGCAGCGTAGAAGTGGGGAACACTGAAGCTTTCTTT.

The chain couples TRBV4-2 to TRBJ2-6; D remains ambiguous. The V end was cut by 1 base, the J end by 0 bases, with 10 bases between. Germline V CDR1 and CDR2: LGHNA, YNFKEQ. CDR3 size: 17 residues. CDR3 sequence: CASSQGQASSGANVLTF. CDR3 sequence (DNA): TGTGCCAGCAGCCAAGGCCAGGCCAGCTCTGGGGCCAACGTCCTGACTTTC.

V usage is TRBV28 and J usage is TRBJ2-1, with no clear D. In germline, CDR1 is MDHEN, CDR2 SYDVKM. The V and J ends lost 2 bases and 5 bases respectively, with 10 bases between them. CDR3 length equals 14 residues. The CDR3 loop reads CASSLRAGDNEQFF. The CDR3 DNA reads as TGTGCCAGCAGTTTAAGGGCAGGAGACAATGAGCAGTTCTTC. The complete variable domain, with remaining parts taken from reference TRBV28 and TRBJ2-1, reads DVKVTQSSRYLVKRTGEKVFLECVQDMDHENMFWYRQDPGLGLRLIYFSYDVKMKEKGDIPEGYSVSREKKERFSLILESASTNQTSMYLCASSLRAGDNEQFFGPGTRLTVL.

This sequence joins TRBV18 and TRBJ2-7; TRBD1 matches at 8 bases. Trimming at V came to 4 bases and at J to 3 bases, leaving 2 bases not matched to a gene. CDR1 and CDR2 from the germline V gene are KGHSH and LQKENI. CDR3 length equals 13 residues. The CDR3, as DNA: TGTGCCAGCTCACAGGGACAGGTCTACGAGCAGTACTTC. Its translation is CASSQGQVYEQYF.

The chain has TRBV20-1 and TRBJ2-7; D remains unclear. V lost 6 bases, J lost 6 bases, and 12 bases lay in between. This CDR3 is 11 amino acids long. Germline V gives CDR1 DFQATT, CDR2 SNEGSKA (reference sequence). The CDR3 DNA follows: TGCAGTGCAGTCGACAACCTCGAGCAGTACTTC. Translating it yields CSAVDNLEQYF.

This chain links TRBV7-2 with TRBJ2-3; no firm D call. The germline gives CDR1 SGHTA, CDR2 FQGNSA. This CDR3 has 13 residues. Trimming removed 4 bases from V and 6 bases from J, with 11 bases in between. The CDR3: CASSSRPVDTQYF. The CDR3 region has the DNA TGTGCCAGCAGCTCAAGACCGGTGGATACGCAGTATTTT.

This clone was recorded only once. The chain recombines TRBV30 with TRBJ1-2; 9 positions agree with TRBD1. The CDR3 spans 18 residues. The germline V gene has CDR1 GTSNPN and CDR2 SVGIG (reference sequence). Unmatched junction bases numbered 15, after V lost 0 bases and J lost 4 bases. CDR3 coding DNA: TGTGCCTGGAGTGTTTTTTGGGACAGGGAAGTGGGGACCTATGGCTACACCTTC. It yields the protein CAWSVFWDREVGTYGYTF.

In nucleotides, the CDR3 is TGTGCCAGCAGGAGCGGACAGGGCGTCGACACTGAAGCTTTCTTT. As protein: CASRSGQGVDTEAFF. This chain links TRBV5-4 with TRBJ1-1, with 8 bases fitting TRBD1. The ends lost 5 bases at V and 3 bases at J; junction bases unmatched: 9. CDR3 length: 15 residues. Germline V gives CDR1 SGHNT, CDR2 YYREEE (reference sequence).

V gene TRBV5-1 combines with J gene TRBJ2-5; 9 nucleotides agree with TRBD1. The CDR3 totals 15 residues. J gave up 0 bases and V 0 bases, and 0 bases lay outside the gene matches. Looked up from germline, CDR1 is SGHRS and CDR2 is YFSETQ. CDR3 in DNA: TGCGCCAGCAGCTTGGGGGACAGGGACCAAGAGACCCAGTACTTC. Protein sequence: CASSLGDRDQETQYF.